This T cell receptor (beta chain) was retrieved from a study of shared clonotypes between healthy human individuals. Several immunoSEQ plates held equal portions of the genomic DNA taken from each subset. This table comes from immunoSEQ multiplex PCR, and its TCRdb copy is limited to in-frame clones, with some not included. The sample consists of 850,000 to 1,200,000 clones, about 80% of them appearing once. On this clone: As yet, its antigen is unknown.

The study's findings and limits: Non-shared clonotypes displayed generation probabilities falling below those of clonotypes present in all four donors.

Into CD45RA+ naive and CD45RA-negative memory subsets, the CD4+ cells were split. Sequencing used memory CD4+ T cells sorted from blood. Subset in this sample: CD45RA-negative fraction. The sequence came from a man aged 18 to 35 in good health.

The CDR3 here is CSGGTSGSGEQFF. The DNA of the CDR3 is TGCAGCGGTGGGACTAGCGGGAGTGGTGAGCAGTTCTTC. The V call is TRBV29-1, the J call TRBJ2-1; TRBD2 aligns across 14 bases. With V trimmed by 7 bases and J by 9 bases, 5 bases remained unmatched. Germline CDR1 reads SQVTM; CDR2 reads ANQGSEA. CDR3 length equals 13 residues.